This TCR beta chain was found in a study of CD8+ T cells in alopecia areata. TCR sequencing used cDNA made by reverse transcription of extracted RNA. Data came from immunoSEQ multiplex PCR; TCRdb stores just in-frame clones and leaves some out. The sample shows roughly 170,000 clones, 59% of them seen only once. The CDR3 sequence is 16 residues long. The V segment lost 2 bases and the J segment 6 bases; nucleotides outside the gene matches: 10. The germline V gene has CDR1 MNHEY and CDR2 SVGAGI. The gene calls are TRBV6-5 and TRBJ2-3; 8 positions match TRBD2. Sequencing was performed on CD4+ T cells sorted from blood, taken at week 0. This clonotype originated in a human donor with alopecia areata. Here the CDR3 DNA reads TGTGCCAGCAGTTACGGCCTAGCGGGTCCAGGGGATACGCAGTATTTT. Encoded protein: CASSYGLAGPGDTQYF.